The clone carrying this T cell receptor (beta chain) was seen at least ten times. The sample comes from a study of blood T cell repertoires in COVID-19. Across the study: Samples representing acute and convalescent COVID-19 were sourced from the United States, Italy and Spain. Nucleic acid was either cDNA or gDNA, and it came from T cells, B-cell-depleted T cells, or PBMCs.

Germline CDR1 MNHNY, CDR2 SVGAGI (reference sequence). Trimming took 6 bases from V and 3 from J, leaving 10 bases between them. There are 13 residues in the CDR3. Authors' data handling: Quantification of nucleated cells was approximated via reference gene primer amplification. Data came from immunoSEQ multiplex PCR; TCRdb stores just in-frame clones and leaves some out. V and J calls and clone size are given by that table; D and trimming were obtained from the DNA. The sample lists about 73,000 clones; roughly four fifths were seen once. Sample: peripheral blood. The clonotype originates from a man between 65 and 85 years old with COVID-19, enrolled during active disease. V is TRBV6-6 and J is TRBJ2-3; D is unresolved. CDR3 sequence reads: CASSSSGTDTQYF. The CDR3 DNA follows: TGTGCCAGCAGCTCATCCGGGACAGATACGCAGTATTTT.